A selection of T cell receptor beta chains follows, all from one sample in a study of yellow fever vaccine responses in identical twins. TCRdb analysed the RT-PCR reads with MiXCR anew, one entry per CDR3 protein. The sample consists of about 19,000 distinct CDR3 sequences, 65% to 85% of them appearing once. Material: T cells from blood (PBMCs), unsorted or a sorted subset (not recorded which), obtained before or after yellow fever vaccination (not recorded which). Source of these receptors: a woman aged 18-35 years who received the yellow fever vaccine. Each CDR3 is given with its conserved first and last residue.

V gene,CDR3 protein
TRBV4-1,CASSQVVASAYEQYF
TRBV18,CASSPRQGGTEAFF
TRBV10-1,CASSGVRVVNEQFF
TRBV5-6,CASSVWVAPGNQPQHF
TRBV2,CASSEWVGSGTEAFF
TRBV4-1,CASSQRLGTGELFF
TRBV28,CASSFSRTGDYGYTF
TRBV27,CASTPSVGDTYNEQFF
TRBV24-1,CATSDRTGEQFF
TRBV7-7,CASSLRDETETQYF
TRBV11-2,CASSLLTGTSGHEQYF
TRBV18,CASSPALNEQFF
TRBV4-1,CASSQTLGGITYEQYF
TRBV11-2,CASSLHRQGRGEQYF
TRBV2,CASSVLASYNEQFF
TRBV7-6,CASSFDGRRRYF
TRBV2,CASSGQVGETQYF